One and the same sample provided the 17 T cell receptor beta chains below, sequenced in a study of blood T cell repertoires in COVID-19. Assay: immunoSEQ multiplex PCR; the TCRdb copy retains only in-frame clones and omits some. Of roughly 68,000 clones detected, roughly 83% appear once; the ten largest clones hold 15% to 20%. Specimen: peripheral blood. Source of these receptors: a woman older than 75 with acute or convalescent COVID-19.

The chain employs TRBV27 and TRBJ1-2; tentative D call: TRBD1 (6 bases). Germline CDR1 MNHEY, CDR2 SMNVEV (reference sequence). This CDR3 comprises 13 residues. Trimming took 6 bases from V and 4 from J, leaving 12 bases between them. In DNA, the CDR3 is TGTGCCAGCAGCAGGGGACCGAGCTATGGCTACACCTTC. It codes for CASSRGPSYGYTF.

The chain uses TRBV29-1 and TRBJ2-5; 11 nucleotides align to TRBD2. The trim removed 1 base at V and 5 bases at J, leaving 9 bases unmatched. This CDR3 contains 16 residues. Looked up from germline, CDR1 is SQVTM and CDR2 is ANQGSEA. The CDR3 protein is CSVEGSGGAQRETQYF. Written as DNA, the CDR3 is TGCAGCGTTGAAGGTAGCGGGGGGGCCCAACGGGAGACCCAGTACTTC. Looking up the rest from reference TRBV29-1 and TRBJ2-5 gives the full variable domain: SAVISQKPSRDICQRGTSLTIQCQVDSQVTMMFWYRQQPGQSLTLIATANQGSEATYESGFVIDKFPISRPNLTFSTLTVSNMSPEDSSIYLCSVEGSGGAQRETQYFGPGTRLLVL.

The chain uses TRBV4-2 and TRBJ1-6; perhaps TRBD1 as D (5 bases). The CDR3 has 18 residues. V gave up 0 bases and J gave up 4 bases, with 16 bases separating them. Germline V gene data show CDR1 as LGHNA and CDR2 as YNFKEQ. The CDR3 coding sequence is TGTGCCAGCAGCCAAGAGATAGGGGTGTTGCATTATAATTCACCCCTCCACTTT. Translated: CASSQEIGVLHYNSPLHF.

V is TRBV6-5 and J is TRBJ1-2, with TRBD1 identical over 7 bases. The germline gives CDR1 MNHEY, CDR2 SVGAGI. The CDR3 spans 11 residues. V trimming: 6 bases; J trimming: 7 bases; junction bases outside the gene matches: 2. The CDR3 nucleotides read TGTGCCAGCAGCGACAGGGCTGGCTACACCTTC. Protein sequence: CASSDRAGYTF.

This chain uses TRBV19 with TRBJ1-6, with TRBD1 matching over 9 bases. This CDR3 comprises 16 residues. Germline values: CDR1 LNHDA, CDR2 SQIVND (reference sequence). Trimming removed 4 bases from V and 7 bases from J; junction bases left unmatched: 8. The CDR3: CASSRTPGQGNSPLHF. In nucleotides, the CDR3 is TGTGCCAGTAGTAGAACACCGGGACAGGGAAATTCACCCCTCCACTTT.

The CDR3 region is CASSIGSTGELFF. The CDR3, as DNA: TGTGCCAGTAGTATCGGTTCCACCGGGGAGCTGTTTTTT. The chain links TRBV19 to TRBJ2-2; D unresolved. CDR3 length: 13 amino acids. The V gene lost 3 bases and the J gene lost 4 bases, with 6 bases spanning the gap. Germline CDR1 reads LNHDA; CDR2 reads SQIVND (reference sequence).

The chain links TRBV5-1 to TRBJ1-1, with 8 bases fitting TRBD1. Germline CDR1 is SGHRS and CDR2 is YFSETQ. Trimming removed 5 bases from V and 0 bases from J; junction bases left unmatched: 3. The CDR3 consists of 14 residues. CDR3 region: CASSLQGVNTEAFF. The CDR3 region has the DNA TGCGCCAGCAGTTTACAGGGGGTGAACACTGAAGCTTTCTTT.

The CDR3 loop reads CASSLADTSGELFF. CDR3 in DNA: TGTGCCAGCAGCTTAGCCGACACGAGCGGGGAGCTGTTTTTT. The V and J genes are TRBV11-2 and TRBJ2-2, with D uncertain. The CDR3 consists of 14 residues. With 1 base removed from V and 7 bases from J, the gap between germline ends came to 10 bases. CDR1 SGHAT and CDR2 FQNNGV come from the germline V gene. Based on the CDR3 plus reference TRBV11-2 and TRBJ2-2, the full variable domain is EAGVAQSPRYKIIEKRQSVAFWCNPISGHATLYWYQQILGQGPKLLIQFQNNGVVDDSQLPKDRFSAERLKGVDSTLKIQPAKLEDSAVYLCASSLADTSGELFFGEGSRLTVL.

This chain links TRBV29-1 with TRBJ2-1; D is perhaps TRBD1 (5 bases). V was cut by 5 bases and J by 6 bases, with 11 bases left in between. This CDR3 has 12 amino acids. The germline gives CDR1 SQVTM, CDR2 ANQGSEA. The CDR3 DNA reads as TGCAGCGTTAGAGGACACCGCAATGAGCAGTTCTTC. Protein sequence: CSVRGHRNEQFF.

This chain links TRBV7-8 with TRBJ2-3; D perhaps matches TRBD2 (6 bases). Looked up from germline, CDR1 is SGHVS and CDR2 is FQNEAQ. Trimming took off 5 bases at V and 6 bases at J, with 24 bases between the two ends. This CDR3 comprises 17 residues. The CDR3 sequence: CASSQMRPGLQFDTQYF. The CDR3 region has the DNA TGTGCCAGCAGCCAGATGAGACCGGGACTCCAATTTGATACGCAGTATTTT.

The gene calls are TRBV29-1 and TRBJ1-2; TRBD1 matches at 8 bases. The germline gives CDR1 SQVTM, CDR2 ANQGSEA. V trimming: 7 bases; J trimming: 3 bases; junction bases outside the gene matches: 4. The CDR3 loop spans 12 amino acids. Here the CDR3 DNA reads TGCAGCGGGGCAGGGGGCGACTATGGCTACACCTTC. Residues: CSGAGGDYGYTF.

In nucleotides, the CDR3 is TGCAGCGTTGAAGGCCTCGGACAGTTCTATGGCTACACCTTC. It specifies CSVEGLGQFYGYTF. The chain combines TRBV29-1 with TRBJ1-2, with a possible D match to TRBD1 (6 bases). The germline V gene has CDR1 SQVTM and CDR2 ANQGSEA. V lost 1 base to trimming and J lost 4 bases, with 13 bases between them. The CDR3 is 14 amino acids.

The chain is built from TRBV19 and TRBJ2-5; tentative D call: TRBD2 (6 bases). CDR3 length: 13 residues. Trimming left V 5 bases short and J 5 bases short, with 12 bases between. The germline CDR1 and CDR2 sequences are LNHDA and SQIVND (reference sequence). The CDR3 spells CASSQVGSETQYF. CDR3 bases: TGTGCCAGTAGTCAGGTCGGGAGCGAGACCCAGTACTTC.

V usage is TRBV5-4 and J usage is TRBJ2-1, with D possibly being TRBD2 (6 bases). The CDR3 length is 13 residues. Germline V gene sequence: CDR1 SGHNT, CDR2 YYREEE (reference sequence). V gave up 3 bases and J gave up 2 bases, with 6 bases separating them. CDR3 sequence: CASSSGAYNEQFF. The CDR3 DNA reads TGTGCCAGCAGCTCGGGGGCCTACAATGAGCAGTTCTTC.

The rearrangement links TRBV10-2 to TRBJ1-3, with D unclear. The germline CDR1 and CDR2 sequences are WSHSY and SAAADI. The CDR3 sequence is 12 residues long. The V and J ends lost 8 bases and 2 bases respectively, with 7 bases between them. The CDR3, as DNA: TGCGCCAGCGGCCAAGCTGGAAACACCATATATTTT. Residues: CASGQAGNTIYF.

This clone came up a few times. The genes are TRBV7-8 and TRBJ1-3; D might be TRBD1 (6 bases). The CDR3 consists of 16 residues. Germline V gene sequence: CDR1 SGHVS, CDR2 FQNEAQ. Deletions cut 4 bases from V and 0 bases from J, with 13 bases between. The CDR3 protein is CASSSQGINSGNTIYF. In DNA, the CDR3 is TGTGCCAGCAGCTCACAGGGAATAAACTCTGGAAACACCATATATTTT.

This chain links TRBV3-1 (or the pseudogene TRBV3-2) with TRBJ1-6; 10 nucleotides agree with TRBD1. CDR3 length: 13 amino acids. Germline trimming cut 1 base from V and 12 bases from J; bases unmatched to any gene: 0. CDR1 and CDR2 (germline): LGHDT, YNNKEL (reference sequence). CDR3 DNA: TGTGCCAGCAGCCAAGGGACAGGGGGACCCCTCCACTTT. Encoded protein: CASSQGTGGPLHF.